This TCR beta chain was captured by sequencing in a study of blood T cells in healthy people across ages. This clonotype was counted a few times. PCR was performed a second time for about 6 to 12 cycles using a sample-barcoded 5' primer and a J-beta primer mix. TCRdb used MiXCR to reprocess the 5' RACE reads, holding one entry per CDR3 protein. The sample lists 1.2 million to 1.5 million distinct CDR3 sequences; roughly 40% were seen once. Between the trimmed V and J ends, which lost 4 bases and 0 bases, there was a span of 6 bases. The CDR3 is 13 amino acids. CDR1 is MNHNS, CDR2 SASEGT, per germline. Donors ranged from about 6 to 90 years old and were healthy Caucasians in Russia. Samples each had at least 5.5 micrograms of total RNA extracted.

The receptor was derived from a woman aged 18-30 years in good health. The source material was blood. V and J are TRBV6-1 and TRBJ2-5; D is unresolved. CDR3 sequence (DNA): TGTGCCAGCAGTGCGATGTACCAAGAGACCCAGTACTTC. It specifies CASSAMYQETQYF.